The subject of this entry is one TCR beta chain. Only in-frame clones appear in the TCRdb table, and some are missing; sequencing was by immunoSEQ multiplex PCR. Counted here are around 100,000 clones, 85% to 90% occurring once; the ten biggest clones make up approximately 4.5%. This sample stems from a study of blood T cell repertoires in COVID-19. This CDR3 is built from 13 residues. Between the trimmed V and J ends, which lost 2 bases and 8 bases, there was a span of 10 bases. Germline CDR1 SGHVS, CDR2 FQNEAQ. The chain links TRBV7-8 to TRBJ2-1; D possibly corresponds to TRBD2 (6 bases). Sample: peripheral blood. The sequence came from a woman between 50 and 59 years old with acute or convalescent COVID-19. Written as DNA, the CDR3 is TGTGCCAGCAGCTTACGGGGGAGCTATGAGCAGTTCTTC. Amino acid sequence: CASSLRGSYEQFF.